The 32 T cell receptor beta chains below come from one sample, sequenced in a study of OX40 agonist ivuxolimab in advanced cancers. Here immunoSEQ multiplex PCR was the method, and the copy in TCRdb shows in-frame clones only, minus some. The data show 65,000 to 75,000 clones, roughly 90% seen once. The source was CD4+ or CD8+ T cells sorted from blood, collected in a trial of the OX40 agonist ivuxolimab. These receptors came from an adult with an advanced solid tumor such as melanoma, head and neck, liver or kidney cancer.

J is TRBJ2-1 and V is TRBV11-3; possibly TRBD2 for D (6 bases). The germline V gene encodes CDR1 SGHNT and CDR2 YENEEA. This CDR3 region has 13 residues. V was trimmed by 2 bases and J by 6 bases, leaving 8 bases between them. The CDR3 protein is CASSLRRGNEQFF. CDR3 bases: TGTGCCAGCAGCTTACGGAGGGGCAATGAGCAGTTCTTC.

V is TRBV10-1 and J is TRBJ2-5, with 9 bases matching TRBD1. V was clipped by 6 bases and J by 2 bases; unmatched bases: 10. Germline V gene sequence: CDR1 WNHNN, CDR2 SYGVQD (reference sequence). This CDR3 is 16 amino acids long. The CDR3 spells CASSEGMGTGQETQYF. CDR3 DNA sequence: TGCGCCAGCAGCGAGGGTATGGGGACAGGGCAAGAGACCCAGTACTTC.

This chain connects TRBV27 to TRBJ1-1, with 9 bases lining up with TRBD1. The junction had 1 base not matched to a gene; V was cut back by 4 bases and J by 1 base. This CDR3 region has 14 residues. Germline V CDR1 and CDR2: MNHEY, SMNVEV (reference sequence). The CDR3 DNA is TGTGCCAGCAGTTCGGACAGGGGGAACACTGAAGCTTTCTTT. Translation gives CASSSDRGNTEAFF.

The V gene is TRBV18, the J gene TRBJ2-2; 8 bases match TRBD1. CDR3 size: 16 residues. The V segment lost 2 bases and the J segment 2 bases; nucleotides outside the gene matches: 4. The germline gives CDR1 KGHSH, CDR2 LQKENI. In nucleotides, the CDR3 is TGTGCCAGCTCACCAGTTACAGGGGGAAACACCGGGGAGCTGTTTTTT. Amino acid sequence: CASSPVTGGNTGELFF.

The chain recombines TRBV10-3 with TRBJ1-2; 8 bases agree with TRBD1. In germline, CDR1 is ENHRY, CDR2 SYGVKD. Unmatched junction bases numbered 9, after V lost 10 bases and J lost 2 bases. The CDR3 is 14 amino acids. The CDR3, as DNA: TGTGCCACCCTGAGGACAGGGAAAAACTATGGCTACACCTTC. Translating it yields CATLRTGKNYGYTF.

This sequence joins TRBV14 and TRBJ2-5; 11 bases agree with TRBD1. The end of the DNA aligns better with TRBJ2-7, so the J call may be wrong. Germline V lookup: CDR1 SGHDN, CDR2 FVKESK. The CDR3 extends over 16 amino acids. The CDR3 sequence is CASSPHRTGGNYEQYF. Written as DNA, the CDR3 is TGTGCCAGCAGCCCACATAGGACAGGGGGCAACTACGAGCAGTACTTC.

This chain uses TRBV27 with TRBJ1-5; 7 bases are a match to TRBD1. Germline assignment: CDR1 MNHEY and CDR2 SMNVEV (reference sequence). The V segment lost 3 bases and the J segment 6 bases; nucleotides outside the gene matches: 8. The CDR3 is made up of 15 amino acids. The CDR3 here is CASSFRQGSSQPQHF. The CDR3 DNA sequence: TGTGCCAGCAGTTTTAGACAGGGTTCATCTCAGCCCCAGCATTTT.

This sequence joins TRBV11-3 and TRBJ2-7; D is undetermined. Germline assignment: CDR1 SGHNT and CDR2 YENEEA. The CDR3 is made up of 13 amino acids. Trimming shortened V by 7 bases and J by 9 bases, and 19 bases separated the two germline ends. CDR3 sequence (DNA): TGTGCCAGCACCCAACCCGAGTGGAATGGGCAGTACTTC. Protein sequence: CASTQPEWNGQYF.

This sequence joins TRBV29-1 and TRBJ1-1; 10 bases are a match to TRBD1. Trimming cost V 6 bases and J 4 bases; bases outside gene matches: 8. Per germline, CDR1 SQVTM and CDR2 ANQGSEA. This CDR3 is built from 14 residues. CDR3 sequence (DNA): TGCAGCGTCGGGCCCGGGACAGGGGTCACTGAAGCTTTCTTT. Translated, it gives CSVGPGTGVTEAFF.

The chain is built from TRBV19 and TRBJ2-7; D is ambiguous. Germline V lookup: CDR1 LNHDA, CDR2 SQIVND (reference sequence). The CDR3 length is 14 residues. Trimming took 2 bases from V and 3 from J, leaving 11 bases between them. CDR3 coding DNA: TGTGCCAGTAGTATAACCGCTGGGGACTACGAGCAGTACTTC. This codes for CASSITAGDYEQYF.

CDR3 in DNA: TGTGCCAGCAGCCCATCCGGGACTAGCGGGAGTGAGACCCAGTACTTC. Protein sequence: CASSPSGTSGSETQYF. This rearrangement joins TRBV9 to TRBJ2-5; TRBD2 matches at 14 bases. V was clipped by 4 bases and J by 5 bases; unmatched bases: 7. The CDR3 is made up of 16 amino acids. Looked up from germline, CDR1 is SGDLS and CDR2 is YYNGEE.

The rearrangement uses TRBV6-5 and TRBJ2-3; D may be TRBD1 (5 bases). Trimming removed 5 bases from V and 4 bases from J, with 7 bases in between. Per the germline V gene, CDR1 is MNHEY and CDR2 is SVGAGI. The CDR3 loop spans 12 amino acids. In nucleotides, the CDR3 is TGTGCCAGCAGTCCGACAGCAGATACGCAGTATTTT. Translated, it gives CASSPTADTQYF.

V usage is TRBV19 and J usage is TRBJ1-4; TRBD1 is a possible D gene (6 bases). This CDR3 comprises 12 residues. The ends were cut back, 9 bases at V and 8 bases at J, with 13 bases in the middle. CDR1 and CDR2 (germline): LNHDA, SQIVND (reference sequence). The CDR3 loop is CASRGQREKLFF. CDR3 nucleotides: TGTGCCAGCCGGGGACAACGGGAAAAACTGTTTTTT.

The chain is built from TRBV5-8 and TRBJ2-7; 7 bases fit TRBD2. The CDR3 has 15 residues. Germline assignment: CDR1 SGHTS and CDR2 YDEGEE. V lost 0 bases, J lost 4 bases, and 7 bases stayed unmatched. CDR3 residues: CASSLVLARDYEQYF. CDR3 nucleotides: TGTGCCAGCAGCTTGGTACTAGCGAGAGATTACGAGCAGTACTTC.

The CDR3 here is CASSPEGGRATDTQYF. The CDR3 DNA is TGTGCCAGCAGCCCTGAAGGCGGGAGGGCCACAGATACGCAGTATTTT. V and J are TRBV13 and TRBJ2-3; 9 bases agree with TRBD2. The CDR3 runs to 16 residues. The germline V gene has CDR1 PRHDT and CDR2 FYEKMQ (reference sequence). Trimming cost V 5 bases and J 2 bases; bases outside gene matches: 8.

This chain connects TRBV6-4 to TRBJ1-2; D perhaps matches TRBD1 (5 bases). This CDR3 is 17 amino acids long. From germline, CDR1 is MRHNA and CDR2 SNTAGT. V dropped 5 bases and J dropped 0 bases, with 19 bases sitting between them. CDR3 nucleotides: TGTGCCAGCAGTACACAGGCAGGAACTGGAGCTAACTATGGCTACACCTTC. Translating it yields CASSTQAGTGANYGYTF.

V and J are TRBV4-3 and TRBJ2-1; D ambiguous. The V end was cut by 0 bases, the J end by 6 bases, with 9 bases between. Germline lookup yields CDR1 LGHNA and CDR2 YSLEER. This CDR3 has 14 residues. The CDR3 DNA sequence: TGCGCCAGCAGCCAAGAAGGCGTATCCAATGAGCAGTTCTTC. Its protein is CASSQEGVSNEQFF.

The chain employs TRBV11-3 and TRBJ2-3; a weak D match, TRBD2 (5 bases). Germline assignment: CDR1 SGHNT and CDR2 YENEEA. V shed 0 bases and J shed 6 bases, with 10 bases lying between them. The CDR3 is 14 amino acids. In DNA, the CDR3 is TGTGCCAGCAGCTTAGAGGACTTTGGGGATACGCAGTATTTT. Protein product: CASSLEDFGDTQYF.

The V call is TRBV15, the J call TRBJ1-2; D uncertain. Germline CDR1 LNHNV, CDR2 YYDKDF (reference sequence). CDR3 size: 12 residues. Trimming removed 4 bases at V and 3 bases at J, with 6 bases between. The CDR3 coding sequence is TGTGCCACCAGCAATAGGGACTATGGCTACACCTTC. Protein sequence: CATSNRDYGYTF. Together with reference TRBV15 and TRBJ1-2, the CDR3 gives the full variable domain: DAMVIQNPRYQVTQFGKPVTLSCSQTLNHNVMYWYQQKSSQAPKLLFHYYDKDFNNEADTPDNFQSRRPNTSFCFLDIRSPGLGDTAMYLCATSNRDYGYTFGSGTRLTVV.

J is TRBJ2-7 and V is TRBV11-2, with 9 bases identical to TRBD1. The closer fit of TRBJ2-5 to the DNA end suggests the J call may be wrong. Germline V lookup: CDR1 SGHAT, CDR2 FQNNGV. The CDR3 extends over 15 amino acids. CDR3 nucleotide sequence: TGTGCCAGCAGCGCCACCGGGACAGGGATCAAGACCCAGTACTTC. It specifies CASSATGTGIKTQYF.

The V gene is TRBV6-1, the J gene TRBJ2-3; TRBD2 might be the D (6 bases). V lost 8 bases and J 3 bases, leaving 18 bases between the germline ends. CDR3 size: 15 residues. Germline V gives CDR1 MNHNS, CDR2 SASEGT. Written as DNA, the CDR3 is TGTGCCAGCCATCCCGGCAGGGCGGGGACAGATACGCAGTATTTT. Residues: CASHPGRAGTDTQYF.

The V and J genes are TRBV19 and TRBJ2-2; 12 bases agree with TRBD2. The CDR3 sequence is 16 residues long. Trimming removed 3 bases from V and 4 bases from J; junction bases left unmatched: 3. CDR1 LNHDA and CDR2 SQIVND come from the germline V gene (reference sequence). In DNA, the CDR3 is TGTGCCAGTAGTATTCGACTAGCGGGAGCCACCGGGGAGCTGTTTTTT. It is translated as CASSIRLAGATGELFF.

This rearrangement joins TRBV18 to TRBJ1-3; D gene uncertain. This CDR3 comprises 13 residues. V lost 5 bases to trimming and J lost 0 bases, with 5 bases between them. Germline CDR1 is KGHSH and CDR2 is LQKENI. The CDR3 reads CASSLVSGNTIYF. In nucleotides, the CDR3 is TGTGCCAGCTCATTAGTCTCTGGAAACACCATATATTTT.

The chain employs TRBV6-1 and TRBJ1-5; 8 bases match TRBD1. The germline V gene encodes CDR1 MNHNS and CDR2 SASEGT. V trimming: 6 bases; J trimming: 0 bases; junction bases outside the gene matches: 1. CDR3 length: 14 amino acids. For the CDR3, the DNA is TGTGCCAGCAGCAGGGGGCTTAGCAATCAGCCCCAGCATTTT. Encoded protein: CASSRGLSNQPQHF.

The chain combines TRBV14 with TRBJ2-7, with D possibly TRBD2 on 6 matching bases. This CDR3 is 14 amino acids long. Trimming shortened V by 5 bases and J by 4 bases, and 15 bases separated the two germline ends. Per germline, CDR1 SGHDN and CDR2 FVKESK. CDR3 residues: CASSIRSGQYEQYF. The CDR3 DNA follows: TGTGCCAGCAGCATTCGAAGCGGGCAGTACGAGCAGTACTTC.

This CDR3 is CAWSTGLDNQPQHF. The CDR3 bases are TGTGCCTGGAGTACAGGGTTGGACAATCAGCCCCAGCATTTT. The V and J genes are TRBV30 and TRBJ1-5, with D perhaps matching TRBD1 (6 bases). The CDR3 loop spans 14 amino acids. Germline V lookup: CDR1 GTSNPN, CDR2 SVGIG (reference sequence). V dropped 2 bases and J dropped 3 bases, with 11 bases sitting between them. Together with reference TRBV30 and TRBJ1-5, the CDR3 gives the full variable domain: SQTIHQWPATLVQPVGSPLSLECTVEGTSNPNLYWYRQAAGRGLQLLFYSVGIGQISSEVPQNLSASRPQDRQFILSSKKLLLSDSGFYLCAWSTGLDNQPQHFGDGTRLSIL.

The chain combines TRBV7-9 with TRBJ2-4; D not certain. The V gene's germline CDR1 is SEHNR and CDR2 FQNEAQ (reference sequence). The CDR3 is made up of 13 amino acids. V lost 6 bases to trimming and J lost 3 bases, with 9 bases between them. The CDR3 sequence: CASRELGKNIQYF. DNA of the CDR3: TGTGCCAGCAGGGAATTGGGCAAAAACATTCAGTACTTC.

The chain joins TRBV10-3 to TRBJ2-1; 10 bases are shared with TRBD2. The V gene end was trimmed by 7 bases and the J gene end by 3 bases; junction bases not matched to a gene: 6. The V gene's germline CDR1 is ENHRY and CDR2 SYGVKD. This CDR3 comprises 15 residues. The CDR3 region is CAITSGLASYNEQFF. As DNA, the CDR3 is TGTGCCATCACCTCGGGACTAGCGAGCTACAATGAGCAGTTCTTC.

This chain connects TRBV11-2 to TRBJ2-2; 10 positions agree with TRBD2. J gave up 7 bases and V 5 bases, and 4 bases lay outside the gene matches. Germline values: CDR1 SGHAT, CDR2 FQNNGV. The CDR3 spans 14 residues. The CDR3 is CASSQAGGDGELFF. The CDR3 DNA reads TGTGCCAGCAGCCAAGCGGGAGGGGACGGGGAGCTGTTTTTT. The full variable domain, completed using reference TRBV11-2 and TRBJ2-2, is EAGVAQSPRYKIIEKRQSVAFWCNPISGHATLYWYQQILGQGPKLLIQFQNNGVVDDSQLPKDRFSAERLKGVDSTLKIQPAKLEDSAVYLCASSQAGGDGELFFGEGSRLTVL.

The chain joins TRBV7-9 to TRBJ1-5, with D possibly matching TRBD1 (5 bases). CDR3 length: 15 amino acids. The V end was cut by 5 bases, the J end by 3 bases, with 14 bases between. Per the germline V gene, CDR1 is SEHNR and CDR2 is FQNEAQ (reference sequence). The CDR3 region is CASSPGRDPNQPQHF. The CDR3 nucleotides read TGTGCCAGCAGCCCAGGGAGGGATCCCAATCAGCCCCAGCATTTT.

The chain recombines TRBV5-1 with TRBJ2-3; TRBD2 matches at 9 bases. This CDR3 comprises 17 residues. The ends lost 4 bases at V and 2 bases at J; junction bases unmatched: 11. Per germline, CDR1 SGHRS and CDR2 YFSETQ. CDR3 loop: CASSPFSASGNTDTQYF. CDR3 bases: TGCGCCAGCAGCCCCTTTTCGGCTAGCGGGAACACAGATACGCAGTATTTT.

The V gene is TRBV5-4, the J gene TRBJ1-1, with TRBD1 identical over 10 bases. With 0 bases clipped from V and 0 bases from J, the junction kept 2 bases outside the gene matches. The germline gives CDR1 SGHNT, CDR2 YYREEE (reference sequence). The CDR3 extends over 16 amino acids. The CDR3 sequence: CASSLGDRGLNTEAFF. The CDR3 nucleotides are TGTGCCAGCAGCTTGGGGGACAGGGGTTTGAACACTGAAGCTTTCTTT.